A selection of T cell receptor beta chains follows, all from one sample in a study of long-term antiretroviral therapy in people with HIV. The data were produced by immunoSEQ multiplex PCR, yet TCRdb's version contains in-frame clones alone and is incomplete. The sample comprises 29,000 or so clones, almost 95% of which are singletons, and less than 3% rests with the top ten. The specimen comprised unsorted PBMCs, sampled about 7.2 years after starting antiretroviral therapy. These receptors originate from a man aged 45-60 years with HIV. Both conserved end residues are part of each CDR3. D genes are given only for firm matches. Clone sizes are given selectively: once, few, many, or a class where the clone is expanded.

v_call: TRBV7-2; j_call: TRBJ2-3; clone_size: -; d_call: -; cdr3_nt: TGTGCCAGCAAGGGGGGAAGCACAGATACGCAGTATTTT; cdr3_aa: CASKGGSTDTQYF
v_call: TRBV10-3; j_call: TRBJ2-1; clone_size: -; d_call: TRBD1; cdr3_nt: TGTGCCATCAGTGAGCCCCCGGGACAGGGGAATGAGCAGTTCTTC; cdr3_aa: CAISEPPGQGNEQFF
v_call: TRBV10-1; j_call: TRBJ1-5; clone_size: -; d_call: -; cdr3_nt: TGCGCCAGCAGTTTTCACAGGATTAGCAATCAGCCCCAGCATTTT; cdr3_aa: CASSFHRISNQPQHF
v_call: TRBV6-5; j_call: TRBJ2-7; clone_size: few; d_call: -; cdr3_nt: TGTGCCAGCAGTTATCGGGGCGAGCAGTACTTC; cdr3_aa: CASSYRGEQYF
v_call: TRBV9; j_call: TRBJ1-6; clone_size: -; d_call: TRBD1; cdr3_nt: TGTGCCAGCAGCGATGGGACAGGGCGCGGTTCACCCCTCCACTTT; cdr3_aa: CASSDGTGRGSPLHF
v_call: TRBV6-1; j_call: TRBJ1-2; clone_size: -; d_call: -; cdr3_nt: TGTGCCAGCAGTGAATACCCAGGGGTCTCCTATGGCTACACCTTC; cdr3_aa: CASSEYPGVSYGYTF
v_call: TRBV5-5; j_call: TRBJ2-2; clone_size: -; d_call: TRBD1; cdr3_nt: TGTGCCAGCAGCCCCGGGGACAGGCACGGCACCGGGGAGCTGTTTTTT; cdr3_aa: CASSPGDRHGTGELFF
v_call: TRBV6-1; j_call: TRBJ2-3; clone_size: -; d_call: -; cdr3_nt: TGTGCCAGCAGTGAAGCGAGCACAGATACGCAGTATTTT; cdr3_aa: CASSEASTDTQYF
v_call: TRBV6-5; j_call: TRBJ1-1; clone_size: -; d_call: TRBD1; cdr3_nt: TGTGCCAGCAGTCAGGGGGACTCCATGAACACTGAAGCTTTCTTT; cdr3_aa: CASSQGDSMNTEAFF
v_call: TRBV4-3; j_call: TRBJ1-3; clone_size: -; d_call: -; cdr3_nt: TGCGCCAGCAGCCAAGATCTTAAAGGGGCTGGAAACACCATATATTTT; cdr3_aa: CASSQDLKGAGNTIYF
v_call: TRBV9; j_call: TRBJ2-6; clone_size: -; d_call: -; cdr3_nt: TGTGCCAGCAGCGTACCTGGGGCCAACGTCCTGACTTTC; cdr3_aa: CASSVPGANVLTF
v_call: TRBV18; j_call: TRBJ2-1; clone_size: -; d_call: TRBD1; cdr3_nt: TGTGCCAGCTCACGACGGGGACAGGGGGGTAATGAGCAGTTCTTC; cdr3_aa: CASSRRGQGGNEQFF
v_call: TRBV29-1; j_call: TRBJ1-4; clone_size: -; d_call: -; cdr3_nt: TGCAGCGTTGAGACAGCTGATGAAAAACTGTTTTTT; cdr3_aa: CSVETADEKLFF
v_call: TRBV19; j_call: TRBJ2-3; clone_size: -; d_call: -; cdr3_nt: TGTGCCAGTCGGCAGGGGGGGGCAGATACGCAGTATTTT; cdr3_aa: CASRQGGADTQYF
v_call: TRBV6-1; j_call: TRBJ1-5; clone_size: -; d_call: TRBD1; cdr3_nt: TGTGCCAGCAGTGAAGTCCTCAGGGGGCCCAATCAGCCCCAGCATTTT; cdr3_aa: CASSEVLRGPNQPQHF
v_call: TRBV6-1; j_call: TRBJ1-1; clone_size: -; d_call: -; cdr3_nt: TGTGCCACCTACAGGTTAGGAGGGACTGAAGCTTTCTTT; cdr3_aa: CATYRLGGTEAFF
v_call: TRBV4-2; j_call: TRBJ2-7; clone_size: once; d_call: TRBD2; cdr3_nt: TGTGCCAGCAGCCCCCGGACTAGCGGGTTTCTCGAGCAGTACTTC; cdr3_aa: CASSPRTSGFLEQYF
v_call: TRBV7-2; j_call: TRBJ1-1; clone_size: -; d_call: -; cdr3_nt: TGTGCCACCAAGGACAGCATGAACACTGAAGCTTTCTTT; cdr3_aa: CATKDSMNTEAFF
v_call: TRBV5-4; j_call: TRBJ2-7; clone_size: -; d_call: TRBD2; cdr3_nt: TGTGCCAGCAGAGCCGGACTAGATCTTCCCGAGCAGTACTTC; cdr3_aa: CASRAGLDLPEQYF
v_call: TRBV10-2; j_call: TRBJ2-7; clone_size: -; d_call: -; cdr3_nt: TGCGCCAGCGTCGGGGGTTGGGAGCAGTACTTC; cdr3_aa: CASVGGWEQYF
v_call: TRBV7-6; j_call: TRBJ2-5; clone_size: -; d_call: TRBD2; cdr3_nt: TGTGCCAGCAGCTTTCTGCCTAGCGGGGGGGCGAACCAAGAGACCCAGTACTTC; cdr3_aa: CASSFLPSGGANQETQYF
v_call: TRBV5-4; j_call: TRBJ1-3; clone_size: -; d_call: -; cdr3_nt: TGTGCCAGCAGCCCCGGGCGGTCCGACTCTGGAAACACCATATATTTT; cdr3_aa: CASSPGRSDSGNTIYF
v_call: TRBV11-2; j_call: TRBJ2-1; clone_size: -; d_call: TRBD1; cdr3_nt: TGTGCCAGCAGCTGGGCATGGACAGGGACGGAAGAGCAGTTCTTC; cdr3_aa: CASSWAWTGTEEQFF
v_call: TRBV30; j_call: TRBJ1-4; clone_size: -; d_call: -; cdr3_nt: TGTGCCGGGACGGGAGATATTAATGAAAAACTGTTTTTT; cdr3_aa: CAGTGDINEKLFF
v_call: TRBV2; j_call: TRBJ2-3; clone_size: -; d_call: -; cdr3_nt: TGTGCCAGCCGCCAGCGGGCTGGGGATACGCAGTATTTT; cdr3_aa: CASRQRAGDTQYF
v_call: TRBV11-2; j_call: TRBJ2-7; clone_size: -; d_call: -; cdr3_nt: TGTGCCAGCAGCTTTGCCGGTTCTTCCTACGAGCAGTACTTC; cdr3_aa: CASSFAGSSYEQYF
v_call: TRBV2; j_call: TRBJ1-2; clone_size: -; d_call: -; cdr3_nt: TGTGCCGGCAGGGCTTCCTCCTATGGCTACACCTTC; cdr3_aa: CAGRASSYGYTF
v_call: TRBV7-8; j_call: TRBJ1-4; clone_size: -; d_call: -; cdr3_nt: TGTGCCAGCAGCTCCCGTAGGTCAACTAATGAAAAACTGTTTTTT; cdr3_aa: CASSSRRSTNEKLFF
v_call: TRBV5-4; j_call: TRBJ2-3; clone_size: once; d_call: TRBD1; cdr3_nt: TGTGCCAGCAGCTTGGTTAACAGGGGTCACACAGATACGCAGTATTTT; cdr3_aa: CASSLVNRGHTDTQYF